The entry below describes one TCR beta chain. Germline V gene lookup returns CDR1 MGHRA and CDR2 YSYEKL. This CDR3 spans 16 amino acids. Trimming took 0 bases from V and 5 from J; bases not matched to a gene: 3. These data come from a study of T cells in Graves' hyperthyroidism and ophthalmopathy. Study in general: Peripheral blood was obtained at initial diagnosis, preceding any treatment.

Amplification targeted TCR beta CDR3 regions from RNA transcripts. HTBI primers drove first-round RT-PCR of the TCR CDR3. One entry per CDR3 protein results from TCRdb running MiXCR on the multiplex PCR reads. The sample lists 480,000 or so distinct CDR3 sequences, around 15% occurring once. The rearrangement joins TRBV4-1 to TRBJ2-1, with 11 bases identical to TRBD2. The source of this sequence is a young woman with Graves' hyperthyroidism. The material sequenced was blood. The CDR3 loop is CASSQEPSGRHNEQFF. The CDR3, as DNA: TGCGCCAGCAGCCAAGAGCCTAGCGGGAGGCACAATGAGCAGTTCTTC.